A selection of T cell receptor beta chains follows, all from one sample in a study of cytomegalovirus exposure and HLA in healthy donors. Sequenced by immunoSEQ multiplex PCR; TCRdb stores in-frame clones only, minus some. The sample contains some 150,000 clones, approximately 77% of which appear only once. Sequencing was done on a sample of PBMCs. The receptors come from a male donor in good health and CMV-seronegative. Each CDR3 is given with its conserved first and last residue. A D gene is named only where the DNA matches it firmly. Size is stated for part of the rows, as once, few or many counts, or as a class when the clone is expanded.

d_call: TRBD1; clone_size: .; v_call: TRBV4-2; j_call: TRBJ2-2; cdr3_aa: CASSPTGGYSGELFF; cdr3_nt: TGTGCCAGCAGCCCGACAGGGGGCTACAGCGGGGAGCTGTTTTTT
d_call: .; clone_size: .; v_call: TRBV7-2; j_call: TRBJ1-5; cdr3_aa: CASSLQGTNQPQHF; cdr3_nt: TGTGCCAGCAGCTTACAGGGGACGAATCAGCCCCAGCATTTT
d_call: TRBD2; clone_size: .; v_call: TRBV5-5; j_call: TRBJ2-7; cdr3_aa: CASSFSLAGGSYEQYF; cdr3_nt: TGTGCCAGCAGCTTTTCCTTAGCGGGGGGCTCCTACGAGCAGTACTTC
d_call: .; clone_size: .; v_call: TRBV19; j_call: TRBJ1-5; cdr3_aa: CASSIGRHSNQPQHF; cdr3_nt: TGTGCCAGTAGTATCGGCAGACATAGCAATCAGCCCCAGCATTTT
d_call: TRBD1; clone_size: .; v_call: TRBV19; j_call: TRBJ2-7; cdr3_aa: CASRAGPWTGGSYEQYF; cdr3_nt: TGTGCCAGTAGAGCGGGGCCCTGGACAGGGGGTTCCTACGAGCAGTACTTC
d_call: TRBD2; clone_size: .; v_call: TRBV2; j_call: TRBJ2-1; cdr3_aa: CARGPVGGNEQFF; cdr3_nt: TGTGCCAGGGGTCCGGTCGGGGGGAATGAGCAGTTCTTC
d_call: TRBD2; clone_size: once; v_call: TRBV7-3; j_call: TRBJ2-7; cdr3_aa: CASSSPGTSGSSEQYF; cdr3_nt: TGTGCCAGCAGCTCGCCGGGGACTAGCGGGAGTAGCGAGCAGTACTTC
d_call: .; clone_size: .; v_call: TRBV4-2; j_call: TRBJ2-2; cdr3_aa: CASSQGAFVQEITGELFF; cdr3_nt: TGTGCCAGCAGCCAAGGTGCATTCGTACAGGAAATCACCGGGGAGCTGTTTTTT
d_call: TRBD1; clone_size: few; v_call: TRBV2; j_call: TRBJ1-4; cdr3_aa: CASRPKDRANEKLFF; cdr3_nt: TGTGCCAGCAGGCCCAAGGACAGGGCTAATGAAAAACTGTTTTTT
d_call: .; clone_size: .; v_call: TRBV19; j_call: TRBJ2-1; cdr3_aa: CASSIDRTAKQFF; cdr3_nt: TGTGCCAGTAGTATAGACAGGACAGCTAAGCAGTTCTTC
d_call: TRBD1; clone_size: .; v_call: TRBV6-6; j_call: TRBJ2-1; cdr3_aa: CASRRQGQANEQFF; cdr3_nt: TGTGCCAGCAGACGACAGGGGCAAGCCAATGAGCAGTTCTTC
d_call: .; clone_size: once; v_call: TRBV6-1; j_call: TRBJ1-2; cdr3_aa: CASSEVPLSLYGYTF; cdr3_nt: TGTGCCAGCAGTGAAGTACCCCTCTCCCTATATGGCTACACCTTC
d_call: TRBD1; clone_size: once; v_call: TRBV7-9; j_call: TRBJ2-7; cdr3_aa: CSSSLVGTGGYEQYF; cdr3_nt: TGTTCCAGCAGCTTAGTGGGGACAGGGGGCTACGAGCAGTACTTC
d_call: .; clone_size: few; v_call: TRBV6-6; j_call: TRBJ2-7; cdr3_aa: CASSYGTNSYEQYF; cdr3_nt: TGTGCCAGCAGTTACGGGACAAACTCCTACGAGCAGTACTTC
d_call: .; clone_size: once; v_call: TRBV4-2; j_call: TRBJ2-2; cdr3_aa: CTSRAWQGQGTGELFF; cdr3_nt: TGTACCTCCCGAGCCTGGCAGGGACAAGGGACCGGGGAGCTGTTTTTT
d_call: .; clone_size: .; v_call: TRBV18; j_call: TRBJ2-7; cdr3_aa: CASSPGWGEKGYEQYF; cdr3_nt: TGTGCCAGCTCACCGGGTTGGGGAGAAAAAGGCTACGAGCAGTACTTC
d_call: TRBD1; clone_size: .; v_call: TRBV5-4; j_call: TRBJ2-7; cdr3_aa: CASRVDRGGEQYF; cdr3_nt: TGTGCCAGCAGAGTGGACAGGGGAGGCGAGCAGTACTTC
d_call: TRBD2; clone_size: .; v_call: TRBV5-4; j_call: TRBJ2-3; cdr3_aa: CASSPGLAGGDTQYF; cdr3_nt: TGTGCCAGCAGCCCCGGACTAGCGGGAGGGGATACGCAGTATTTT
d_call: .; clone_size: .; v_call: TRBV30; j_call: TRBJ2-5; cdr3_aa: CAWSLTLRETQYF; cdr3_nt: TGTGCCTGGAGTTTAACCTTGCGGGAGACCCAGTACTTC
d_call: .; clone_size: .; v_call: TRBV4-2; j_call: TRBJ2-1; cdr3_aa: CASSQGFGSSYNEQFF; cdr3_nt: TGTGCCAGCAGCCAAGGTTTTGGGAGCTCCTACAATGAGCAGTTCTTC
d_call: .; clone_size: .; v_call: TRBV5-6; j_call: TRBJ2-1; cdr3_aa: CASRLGWTAYNEQFF; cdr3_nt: TGTGCCAGCAGATTGGGTTGGACAGCTTACAATGAGCAGTTCTTC
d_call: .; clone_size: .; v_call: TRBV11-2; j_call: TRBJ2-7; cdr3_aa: CASSLQGNEQYF; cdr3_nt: TGTGCCAGCAGCTTACAGGGGAACGAGCAGTACTTC
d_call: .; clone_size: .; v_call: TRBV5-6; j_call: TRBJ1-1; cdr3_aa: CASSLFVGVPEAFF; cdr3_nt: TGTGCCAGCAGCTTGTTCGTTGGAGTGCCTGAAGCTTTCTTT
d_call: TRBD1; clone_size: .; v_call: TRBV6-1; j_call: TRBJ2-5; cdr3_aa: CASSEATGGGGETQYF; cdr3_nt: TGTGCCAGCAGTGAGGCCACAGGGGGAGGTGGAGAGACCCAGTACTTC
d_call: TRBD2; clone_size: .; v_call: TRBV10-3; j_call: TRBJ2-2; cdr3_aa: CALSAAGGRINTGELFF; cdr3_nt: TGTGCCCTCTCAGCGGCGGGAGGGCGTATAAACACCGGGGAGCTGTTTTTT
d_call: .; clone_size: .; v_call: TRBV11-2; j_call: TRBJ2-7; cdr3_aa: CASNSFIAASYEQYF; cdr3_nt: TGTGCCAGCAACTCCTTTATAGCGGCTAGCTACGAGCAGTACTTC
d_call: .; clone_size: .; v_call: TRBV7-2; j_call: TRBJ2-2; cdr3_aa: CASSPAGAWSGELFF; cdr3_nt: TGTGCCAGCAGCCCAGCAGGGGCTTGGAGCGGGGAGCTGTTTTTT
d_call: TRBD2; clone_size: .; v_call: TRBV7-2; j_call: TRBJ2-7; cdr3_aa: CASSLGSGRGPSLYF; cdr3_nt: TGTGCCAGCAGCTTAGGAAGCGGGAGGGGGCCGAGTCTGTACTTC
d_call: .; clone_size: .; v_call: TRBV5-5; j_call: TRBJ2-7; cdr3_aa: CASSLEGGADYEQYF; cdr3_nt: TGTGCCAGCAGCTTGGAGGGCGGGGCCGACTACGAGCAGTACTTC
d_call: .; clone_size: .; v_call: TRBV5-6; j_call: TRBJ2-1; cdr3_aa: CASSFGRGPYNEQFF; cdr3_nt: TGTGCCAGCAGCTTCGGGAGGGGGCCCTACAATGAGCAGTTCTTC
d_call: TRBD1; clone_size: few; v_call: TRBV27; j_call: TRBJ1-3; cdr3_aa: CASSLSGTGSGNTIYF; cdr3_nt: TGTGCCAGCAGTTTATCCGGGACAGGGTCTGGAAACACCATATATTTT
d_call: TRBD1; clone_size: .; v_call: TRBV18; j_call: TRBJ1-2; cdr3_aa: CASSPPGTANGYTF; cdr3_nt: TGTGCCAGCTCACCACCCGGGACAGCCAATGGCTACACCTTC
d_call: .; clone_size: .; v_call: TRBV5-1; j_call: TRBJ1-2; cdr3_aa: CASSLGPSTGIYGYTF; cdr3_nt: TGCGCCAGCAGCTTGGGTCCCTCGACCGGGATCTATGGCTACACCTTC
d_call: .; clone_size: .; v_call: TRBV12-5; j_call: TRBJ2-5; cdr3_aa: CASGERVSETQYF; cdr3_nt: TGTGCTAGTGGGGAGCGGGTATCAGAGACCCAGTACTTC
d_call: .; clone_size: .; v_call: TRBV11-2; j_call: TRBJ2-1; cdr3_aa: CASSLDPSGNEQFF; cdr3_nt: TGTGCCAGCAGCTTAGATCCCTCCGGGAATGAGCAGTTCTTC
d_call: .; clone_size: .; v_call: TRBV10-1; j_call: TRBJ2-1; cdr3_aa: CASSEGAVPSRYNEQFF; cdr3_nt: TGCGCCAGCAGTGAAGGGGCAGTACCGTCTAGATACAATGAGCAGTTCTTC
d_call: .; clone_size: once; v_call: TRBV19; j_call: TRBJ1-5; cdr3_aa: CASSAGASNQPQHF; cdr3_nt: TGTGCCAGTAGTGCGGGAGCTAGCAATCAGCCCCAGCATTTT
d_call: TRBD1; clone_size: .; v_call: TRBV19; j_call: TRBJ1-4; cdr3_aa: CASTRTGGNEKLFF; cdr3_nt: TGTGCCAGTACCAGGACAGGGGGAAATGAAAAACTGTTTTTT
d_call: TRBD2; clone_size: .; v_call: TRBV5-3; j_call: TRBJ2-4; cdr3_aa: CARSLAPLAGGLETKNIQYF; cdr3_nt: TGTGCCAGAAGCTTGGCCCCCCTAGCGGGGGGGCTGGAGACCAAAAACATTCAGTACTTC
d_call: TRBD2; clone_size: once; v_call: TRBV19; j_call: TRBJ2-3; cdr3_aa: CASRTSGRDLGTDTQYF; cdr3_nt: TGTGCCAGTAGGACAAGCGGGAGGGATTTGGGCACAGATACGCAGTATTTT
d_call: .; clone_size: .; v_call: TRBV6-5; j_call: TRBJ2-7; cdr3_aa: CASSSGGGANHEQYF; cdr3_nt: TGTGCCAGCAGTTCCGGTGGAGGGGCCAACCACGAGCAGTACTTC
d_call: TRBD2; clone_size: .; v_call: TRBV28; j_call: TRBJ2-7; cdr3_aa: CASSLASGGYSYEQYF; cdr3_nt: TGTGCCAGCAGTTTAGCTAGCGGGGGGTACTCCTACGAGCAGTACTTC
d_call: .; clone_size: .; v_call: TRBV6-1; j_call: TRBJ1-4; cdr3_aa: CASRQAMNEKLFF; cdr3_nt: TGTGCCAGCCGACAGGCGATGAATGAAAAACTGTTTTTT
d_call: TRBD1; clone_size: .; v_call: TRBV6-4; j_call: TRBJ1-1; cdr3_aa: CASTWTGPFTQAFF; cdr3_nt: TGTGCCAGCACCTGGACAGGACCTTTTACACAAGCTTTCTTT
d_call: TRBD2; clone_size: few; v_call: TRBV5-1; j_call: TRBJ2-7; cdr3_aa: CASSPSSGGPPYEQYF; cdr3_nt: TGCGCCAGCAGTCCAAGTAGCGGGGGACCGCCGTACGAGCAGTACTTC
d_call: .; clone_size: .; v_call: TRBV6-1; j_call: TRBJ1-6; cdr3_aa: CASSETTSAPRSPLHF; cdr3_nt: TGTGCCAGCAGTGAAACTACTTCCGCGCCTCGTTCACCCCTCCACTTT
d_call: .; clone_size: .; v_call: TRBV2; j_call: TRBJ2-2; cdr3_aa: CASREGLAGTGELFF; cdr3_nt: TGTGCCAGCAGGGAGGGCCTGGCGGGCACCGGGGAGCTGTTTTTT